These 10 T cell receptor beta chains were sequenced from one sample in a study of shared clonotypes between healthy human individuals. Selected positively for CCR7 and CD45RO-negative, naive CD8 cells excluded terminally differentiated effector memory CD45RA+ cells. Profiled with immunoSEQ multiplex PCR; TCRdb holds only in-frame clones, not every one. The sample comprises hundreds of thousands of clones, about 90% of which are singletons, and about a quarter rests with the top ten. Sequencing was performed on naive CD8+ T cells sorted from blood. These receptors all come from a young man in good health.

CDR3 coding DNA: TGTGCCAGCGGGACAGGGGTGGAGACCCAGTACTTC. Translation: CASGTGVETQYF. The rearrangement joins TRBV7-9 to TRBJ2-5; TRBD1 matches at 10 bases. CDR3 length: 12 amino acids. Per the germline V gene, CDR1 is SEHNR and CDR2 is FQNEAQ (reference sequence). The V and J ends lost 8 bases and 5 bases, in that order; junction bases with no gene match: 2.

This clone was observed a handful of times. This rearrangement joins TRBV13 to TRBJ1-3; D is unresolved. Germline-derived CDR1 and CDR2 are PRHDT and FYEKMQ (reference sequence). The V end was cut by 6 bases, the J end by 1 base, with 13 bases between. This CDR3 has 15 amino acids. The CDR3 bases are TGTGCCAGCAGTCTAGCCAGCCCGTCTGGAAACACCATATATTTT. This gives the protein CASSLASPSGNTIYF.

The CDR3 DNA reads as TGTGCCAGCAGCTTAGGGTTGGGAGTGAAGACCCAGTACTTC. It codes for CASSLGLGVKTQYF. The V call is TRBV7-9, the J call TRBJ2-5, with TRBD2 as a possible D gene (5 bases). The germline V gene has CDR1 SEHNR and CDR2 FQNEAQ (reference sequence). CDR3 size: 14 residues. The V gene lost 1 base and the J gene lost 6 bases, with 12 bases spanning the gap.

The CDR3 DNA follows: TGTGCCAGCAGCTCCCCTCTAGGGACAACTGGAGTACCCCTCCACTTT. Protein: CASSSPLGTTGVPLHF. The rearrangement links TRBV7-9 to TRBJ1-6, with D perhaps TRBD1 (6 bases). Germline assignment: CDR1 SEHNR and CDR2 FQNEAQ (reference sequence). Trimming left V 4 bases short and J 12 bases short, with 22 bases between. The CDR3 extends over 16 amino acids.

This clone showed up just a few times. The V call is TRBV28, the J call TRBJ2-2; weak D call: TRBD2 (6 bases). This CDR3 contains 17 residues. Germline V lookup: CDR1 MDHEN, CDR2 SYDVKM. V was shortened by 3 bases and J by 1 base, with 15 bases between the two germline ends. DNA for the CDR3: TGTGCCAGCAGTTTCGGCGGGGCGACTTGGAACACCGGGGAGCTGTTTTTT. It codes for CASSFGGATWNTGELFF.

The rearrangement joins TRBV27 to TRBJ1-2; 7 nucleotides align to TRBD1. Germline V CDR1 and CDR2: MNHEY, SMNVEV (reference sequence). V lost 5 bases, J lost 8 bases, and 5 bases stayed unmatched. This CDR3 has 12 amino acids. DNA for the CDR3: TGTGCCAGCAGTGCATACAGGGGCGGCTACACCTTC. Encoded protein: CASSAYRGGYTF.

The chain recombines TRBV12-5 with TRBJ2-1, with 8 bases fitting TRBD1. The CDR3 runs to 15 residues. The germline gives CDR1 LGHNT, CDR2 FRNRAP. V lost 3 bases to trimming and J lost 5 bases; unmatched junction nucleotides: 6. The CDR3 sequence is CASGFSGTGNNEQFF. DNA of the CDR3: TGTGCTAGTGGTTTCTCCGGGACAGGCAACAATGAGCAGTTCTTC.

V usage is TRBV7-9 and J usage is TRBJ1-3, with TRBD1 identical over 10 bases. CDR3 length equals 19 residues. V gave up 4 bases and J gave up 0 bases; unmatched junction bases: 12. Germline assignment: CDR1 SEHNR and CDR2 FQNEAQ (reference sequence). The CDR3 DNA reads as TGTGCCAGCAGCTCTACGACAGGGGGCCACCCTTTCTCTGGAAACACCATATATTTT. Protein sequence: CASSSTTGGHPFSGNTIYF.

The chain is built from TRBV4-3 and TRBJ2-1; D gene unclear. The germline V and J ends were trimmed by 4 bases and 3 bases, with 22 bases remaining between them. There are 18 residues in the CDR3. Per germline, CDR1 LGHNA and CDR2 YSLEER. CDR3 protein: CASSPKTSPQALYNEQFF. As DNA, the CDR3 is TGCGCCAGCAGCCCCAAGACATCCCCGCAAGCCCTCTACAATGAGCAGTTCTTC.

This CDR3 reads CSGTGTGSYEQYF. The CDR3 DNA reads as TGCAGCGGCACCGGGACAGGGTCCTACGAGCAGTACTTC. The rearrangement joins TRBV29-1 to TRBJ2-7, with 9 bases aligning to TRBD1. The trim removed 7 bases at V and 1 base at J, leaving 5 bases unmatched. The germline gives CDR1 SQVTM, CDR2 ANQGSEA. The CDR3 length is 13 residues.